Detailed here is one T cell receptor (beta chain). This sample was taken from a study of T cell responses to AZD1222 COVID-19 vaccine. This CDR3 is 14 amino acids long. V dropped 4 bases and J dropped 1; count of bases not matched to a gene: 2. Germline V gene sequence: CDR1 SGHTA, CDR2 FQGNSA. Assay: immunoSEQ multiplex PCR; the TCRdb copy retains only in-frame clones and omits some. Among more than 70,000 clones listed, more than 90% were seen once. This sequence was found in an adult in good health. The source material was peripheral blood, sampled on day 0 of AZD1222 vaccination. This chain links TRBV7-2 with TRBJ1-1, with 8 bases lining up with TRBD1. CDR3: CASSWGTGNTEAFF. In DNA, the CDR3 is TGTGCCAGCAGCTGGGGGACAGGGAACACTGAAGCTTTCTTT.